Listed below are T cell receptor beta chains from one sample, sequenced in a study of CD8+CD57+ T cells in acquired aplastic anemia. TCRdb reprocessed the reads with MiXCR, giving one entry per CDR3 protein. This sample has about 180,000 distinct CDR3 sequences; 47% occur once, and the top ten carry about 1.2%. Sequencing input: sorted CD4+, CD8+, or CD8+CD57+ T cells (not recorded which) from PBMCs. These receptors were taken from a human donor with aplastic anemia. Each CDR3 is given with its conserved first and last residue. A D gene is named only where the DNA matches it firmly. A clone size is listed for some rows: how often the clone was seen (once, few, many), or a class if it is expanded.

>TRBJ2-7|TRBV2|.|TRBD1
CASSQGQGYEQYF
TGTGCCAGCAGTCAAGGACAGGGCTACGAGCAGTACTTC
>TRBJ1-1|TRBV19|.|.
CASSTQENTEAFF
TGTGCCAGTAGTACACAGGAGAACACTGAAGCTTTCTTT
>TRBJ2-5|TRBV7-8|many|.
CASSFRTEETQYF
TGTGCCAGCAGCTTCCGGACAGAAGAGACCCAGTACTTC
>TRBJ1-5|TRBV2|many|.
CASSRDNQPQHF
TGTGCCAGCAGTCGGGACAATCAGCCCCAGCATTTT
>TRBJ2-1|TRBV14|many|TRBD2
CASSQSASGGNEQFF
TGTGCCAGCAGCCAATCGGCTAGCGGGGGCAATGAGCAGTTCTTC
>TRBJ2-3|TRBV7-9|.|.
CASSFGTHGDTQYF
TGTGCCAGCAGCTTCGGGACCCACGGGGATACGCAGTATTTT
>TRBJ1-2|TRBV6-1|.|.
CAISPVAGFGYTF
TGTGCCATCAGCCCAGTAGCCGGGTTTGGCTACACCTTC
>TRBJ1-5|TRBV2|.|TRBD1
CASSETSGQGHQPQHF
TGTGCCAGCAGTGAAACTAGTGGACAGGGCCATCAGCCCCAGCATTTT
>TRBJ2-1|TRBV7-9|many|TRBD2
CASSWSGGSYNEQFF
TGTGCCAGCAGCTGGTCGGGGGGCTCCTACAATGAGCAGTTCTTC
>TRBJ1-1|TRBV2|.|.
CASSTQTNTEAFF
TGTGCCAGCAGTACACAGACGAACACTGAAGCTTTCTTT
>TRBJ1-5|TRBV25-1|.|.
CASSDWGQPQHF
TGTGCCAGCAGTGATTGGGGTCAGCCCCAGCATTTT
>TRBJ1-2|TRBV5-4|.|.
CASNPRGLNYGYTF
TGTGCCAGCAACCCGCGGGGGCTCAACTATGGCTACACCTTC
>TRBJ1-6|TRBV6-1|many|TRBD1
CASGQGANSPLHF
TGTGCCAGCGGACAGGGGGCGAATTCACCCCTCCACTTT
>TRBJ1-2|TRBV7-2|many|.
CASSRDRFYGYTF
TGTGCCAGCAGCCGGGATAGATTCTATGGCTACACCTTC
>TRBJ1-6|TRBV19|.|TRBD1
CASSTGQGINSPLHF
TGTGCCAGTAGTACCGGACAGGGAATAAATTCACCCCTCCACTTT
>TRBJ2-2|TRBV12-3/TRBV12-4|few|.
CASSRGLRARSDEELFF
TGTGCCAGCAGCCGGGGTCTTCGGGCCCGGAGTGATGAGGAGCTGTTTTTT
>TRBJ1-5|TRBV19|once|.
CASSRLGQPNQPQHF
TGTGCCAGTAGCAGATTGGGGCAGCCAAATCAGCCCCAGCATTTT
>TRBJ2-3|TRBV20-1|many|TRBD2
CSATGGGGGGDTQYF
TGCAGTGCTACCGGAGGCGGGGGAGGTGGAGATACGCAGTATTTT
>TRBJ1-2|TRBV15|.|.
CATSSVEGGSYGYTF
TGTGCCACCAGCAGCGTAGAGGGGGGCAGCTATGGCTACACCTTC
>TRBJ2-2|TRBV7-2|.|.
CASSARLGELFF
TGTGCCAGCAGCGCCCGACTCGGGGAGCTGTTTTTT
>TRBJ2-7|TRBV5-6|many|TRBD2
CASSLAGGNQYEQYF
TGTGCCAGCAGCTTGGCGGGGGGTAATCAATACGAGCAGTACTTC
>TRBJ2-2|TRBV2|.|.
CASSADTGEPFF
TGTGCCAGCAGTGCGGACACCGGGGAGCCGTTTTTT
>TRBJ2-5|TRBV2|many|.
CASSDRVWETQYF
TGTGCCAGCAGTGACCGTGTATGGGAGACCCAGTACTTC
>TRBJ2-1|TRBV29-1|.|.
CSVGGGGLSYNEQFF
TGCAGCGTAGGAGGTGGCGGGCTCTCCTACAATGAGCAGTTCTTC
>TRBJ2-7|TRBV14|.|.
CASSIGQSYEQYF
TGTGCCAGCAGCATAGGTCAATCCTACGAGCAGTACTTC
>TRBJ2-1|TRBV6-2/TRBV6-3|few|TRBD2
CASRRLAGYNEQFF
TGTGCCAGCAGACGACTAGCGGGCTACAATGAGCAGTTCTTC